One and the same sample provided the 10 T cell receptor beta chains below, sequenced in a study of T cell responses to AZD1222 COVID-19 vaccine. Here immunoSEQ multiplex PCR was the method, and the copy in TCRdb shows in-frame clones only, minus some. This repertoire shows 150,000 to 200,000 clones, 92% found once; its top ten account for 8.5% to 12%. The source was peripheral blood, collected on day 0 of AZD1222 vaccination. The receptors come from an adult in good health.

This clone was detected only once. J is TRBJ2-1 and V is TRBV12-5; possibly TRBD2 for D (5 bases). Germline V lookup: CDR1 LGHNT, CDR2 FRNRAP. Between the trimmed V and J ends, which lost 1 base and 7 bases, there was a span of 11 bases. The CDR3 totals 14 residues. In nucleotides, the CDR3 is TGTGCTAGTGGTTTGGGAGGGCCAGGAAATGAGCAGTTCTTC. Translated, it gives CASGLGGPGNEQFF. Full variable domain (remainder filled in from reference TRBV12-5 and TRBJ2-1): DARVTQTPRHKVTEMGQEVTMRCQPILGHNTVFWYRQTMMQGLELLAYFRNRAPLDDSGMPKDRFSAEMPDATLATLKIQPSEPRDSAVYFCASGLGGPGNEQFFGPGTRLTVL.

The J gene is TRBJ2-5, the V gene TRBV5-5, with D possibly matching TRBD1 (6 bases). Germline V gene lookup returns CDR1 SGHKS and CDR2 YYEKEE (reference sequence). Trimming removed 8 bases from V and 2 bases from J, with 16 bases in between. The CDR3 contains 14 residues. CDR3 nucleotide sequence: TGTGCCAGTAGCCCCCGGGACATACAAGAGACCCAGTACTTC. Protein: CASSPRDIQETQYF.

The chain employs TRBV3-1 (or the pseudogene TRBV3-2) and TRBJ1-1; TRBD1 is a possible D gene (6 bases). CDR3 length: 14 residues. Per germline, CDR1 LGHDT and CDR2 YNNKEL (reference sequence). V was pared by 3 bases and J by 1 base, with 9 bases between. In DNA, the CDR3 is TGTGCCAGCAGCCAGAGGGGGGGGAACACTGAAGCTTTCTTT. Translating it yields CASSQRGGNTEAFF.

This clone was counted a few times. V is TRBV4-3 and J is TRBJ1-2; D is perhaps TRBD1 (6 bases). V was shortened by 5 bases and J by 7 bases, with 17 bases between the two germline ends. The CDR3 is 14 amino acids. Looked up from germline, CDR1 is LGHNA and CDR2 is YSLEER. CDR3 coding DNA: TGCGCCAGCAGCGTACGAAGTACAGGGTTTGGCTACACCTTC. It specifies CASSVRSTGFGYTF.

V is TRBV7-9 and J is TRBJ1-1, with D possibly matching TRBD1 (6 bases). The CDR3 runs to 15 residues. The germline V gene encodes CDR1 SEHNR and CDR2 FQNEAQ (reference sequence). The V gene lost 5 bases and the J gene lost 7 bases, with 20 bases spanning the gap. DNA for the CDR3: TGTGCCAGCAGCCACTATACAGGGTTAGTAGGTGAAGCTTTCTTT. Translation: CASSHYTGLVGEAFF.

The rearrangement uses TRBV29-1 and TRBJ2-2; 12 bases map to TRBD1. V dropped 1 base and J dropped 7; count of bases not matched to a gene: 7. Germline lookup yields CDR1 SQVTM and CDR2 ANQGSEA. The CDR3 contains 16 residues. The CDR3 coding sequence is TGCAGCGTTGAAGTGTCGGGACAGGGGGCCGACGGGGAGCTGTTTTTT. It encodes CSVEVSGQGADGELFF.

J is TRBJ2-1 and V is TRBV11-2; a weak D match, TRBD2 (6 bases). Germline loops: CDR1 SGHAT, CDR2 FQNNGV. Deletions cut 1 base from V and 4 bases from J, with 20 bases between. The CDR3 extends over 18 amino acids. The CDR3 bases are TGTGCCAGCAGCTTAGTGGGGCTAGCGAGTAGATCGTACAATGAGCAGTTCTTC. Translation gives CASSLVGLASRSYNEQFF. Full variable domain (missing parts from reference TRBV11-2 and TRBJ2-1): EAGVAQSPRYKIIEKRQSVAFWCNPISGHATLYWYQQILGQGPKLLIQFQNNGVVDDSQLPKDRFSAERLKGVDSTLKIQPAKLEDSAVYLCASSLVGLASRSYNEQFFGPGTRLTVL.

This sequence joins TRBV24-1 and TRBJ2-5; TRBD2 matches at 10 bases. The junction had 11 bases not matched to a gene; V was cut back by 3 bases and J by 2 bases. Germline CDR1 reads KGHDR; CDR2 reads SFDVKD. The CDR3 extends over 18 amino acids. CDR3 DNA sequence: TGTGCCACCAGTGATCACCCCCTCCTAGCGGGGGCGCAAGAGACCCAGTACTTC. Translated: CATSDHPLLAGAQETQYF.

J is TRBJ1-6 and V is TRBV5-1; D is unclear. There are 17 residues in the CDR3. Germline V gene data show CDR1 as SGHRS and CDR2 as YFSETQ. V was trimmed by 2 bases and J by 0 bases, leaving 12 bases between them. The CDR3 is CASSFSSRNSYNSPLHF. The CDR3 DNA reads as TGCGCCAGCAGCTTTTCGAGCAGGAACTCCTATAATTCACCCCTCCACTTT.

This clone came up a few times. The chain's CDR3 is CASSFNLYEQYF. As DNA, the CDR3 is TGTGCCAGCAGCTTTAACCTCTACGAGCAGTACTTC. This chain uses TRBV5-5 with TRBJ2-7, with D unclear. The CDR3 length is 12 residues. Per the germline V gene, CDR1 is SGHKS and CDR2 is YYEKEE (reference sequence). The V gene lost 2 bases and the J gene lost 3 bases, with 6 bases spanning the gap.